What follows are 7 T cell receptor beta chains derived from one specimen sequenced in a study of blood T cell repertoires in COVID-19. Some clones are missing from TCRdb's copy, which holds only in-frame ones; the method was immunoSEQ multiplex PCR. The sample includes fewer than 700,000 clones, 85% to 90% seen only once; the top ten take about 8%. Sequencing input: peripheral blood. Receptor source: a woman aged 45-65 years with COVID-19, enrolled during active disease.

The genes are TRBV29-1 and TRBJ2-7, with 9 positions matching TRBD1. Per germline, CDR1 SQVTM and CDR2 ANQGSEA. This CDR3 spans 15 amino acids. The ends lost 5 bases at V and 2 bases at J; junction bases unmatched: 10. CDR3 sequence: CSVRTGTGSPYEQYF. In DNA form, the CDR3 reads TGCAGCGTTCGGACCGGGACAGGGTCTCCCTACGAGCAGTACTTC.

The chain has TRBV24-1 and TRBJ2-1; D might be TRBD1 (6 bases). The CDR3 spans 15 residues. Germline CDR1 KGHDR, CDR2 SFDVKD. Trimming pared 1 base from V and 1 base from J, leaving 7 bases between. The CDR3 region is CATSDLQGSYNEQFF. The CDR3 bases are TGTGCCACCAGTGATTTACAGGGTTCCTACAATGAGCAGTTCTTC.

This clone was recorded only once. The chain employs TRBV24-1 and TRBJ2-5, with TRBD2 matching over 7 bases. The CDR3 is 16 amino acids. Germline-derived CDR1 and CDR2 are KGHDR and SFDVKD. V gave up 4 bases and J gave up 3 bases; unmatched junction bases: 10. The chain's CDR3 is CATSDPGLSGEETQYF. CDR3 nucleotides: TGTGCCACCAGTGACCCCGGACTAAGCGGGGAAGAGACCCAGTACTTC.

CDR3 bases: TGTGCCATCAGTCCCGACAACTCCTACGAGCAGTACTTC. Encoded protein: CAISPDNSYEQYF. This sequence joins TRBV10-3 and TRBJ2-7, with D hard to call. V dropped 5 bases and J dropped 0 bases, with 8 bases sitting between them. The CDR3 is 13 amino acids. CDR1 is ENHRY, CDR2 SYGVKD, per germline.

This clone was picked up one time. This chain uses TRBV29-1 with TRBJ1-2; no firm D call. The V gene's germline CDR1 is SQVTM and CDR2 ANQGSEA. V lost 6 bases and J 6 bases, leaving 17 bases between the germline ends. The CDR3 runs to 13 residues. The CDR3 reads CSVDDASPDGYTF. The CDR3 DNA is TGCAGCGTGGATGATGCTAGCCCCGATGGCTACACCTTC.

The CDR3 protein is CASSEGTGEAYEQYF. CDR3 nucleotide sequence: TGTGCCAGCAGTGAGGGGACAGGAGAGGCGTACGAGCAGTACTTC. The chain links TRBV6-1 to TRBJ2-7; 8 bases agree with TRBD1. This CDR3 is 15 amino acids long. CDR1 is MNHNS and CDR2 is SASEGT in the germline V gene. V was pared by 3 bases and J by 4 bases, with 8 bases of the junction left unmatched.

V gene TRBV21-1 combines with J gene TRBJ2-5; TRBD2, the table's D call, was not compared with the DNA. TRBV21-1 is termed a pseudogene. This CDR3 comprises 15 residues. The CDR3 nucleotides are TGTGCCAGCAGACTGGATACTAGCGGGTGGGAGACCCAGTACTTC. Translation gives CASRLDTSGWETQYF.